This T cell receptor beta chain came from a study of cytomegalovirus exposure and HLA in healthy donors. The PCR contained 60 Vbeta and 13 Jbeta primers. Sequencing was performed with immunoSEQ multiplex PCR; in TCRdb, only in-frame clones are kept and a portion is missing. This sample's table has under 200,000 clones. V lost 8 bases to trimming and J lost 4 bases; unmatched junction nucleotides: 9. This CDR3 region has 14 residues. Germline-derived CDR1 and CDR2 are SQVTM and ANQGSEA. The source of this sequence is a man younger than 40 in good health and CMV-seronegative. The sequenced material came from PBMCs. This sequence joins TRBV29-1 and TRBJ2-5; 11 positions agree with TRBD2. The CDR3 loop reads CSQSSGRAGETQYF. The CDR3 DNA follows: TGCAGCCAGAGTAGCGGGAGGGCCGGAGAGACCCAGTACTTC.